This T cell receptor (beta chain) was sequenced during a study of CD8 T cell repertoires and HIV-1 epitope variants. Study-level background: T cells were stimulated with Twenty-five Gag and Nef peptides separately. A roughly 10-day culture received IL-2, IL-7 and IL-15 on days 3 and 7. Epitopes were three Gag families plus Nef HW9 and YT9.

This clone was detected a few times. Its matching antigen is unknown. Sequencing was performed with immunoSEQ multiplex PCR; in TCRdb, only in-frame clones are kept and a portion is missing. The data contain 5,500 to 7,000 clones, around three fifths of them singletons. The V gene's germline CDR1 is WSHSY and CDR2 SAAADI. The junction had 6 bases not matched to a gene; V was cut back by 4 bases and J by 3 bases. The CDR3 sequence is 15 residues long. The sequencing sample was made of cultured CD8+ T cells derived from PBMCs. This clonotype originated in a male donor with HIV. V and J are TRBV10-2 and TRBJ2-1; 7 nucleotides line up with TRBD2. DNA of the CDR3: TGCGCCAGCAGTGTCCCTAGCGGCCTCTACAATGAGCAGTTCTTC. Its protein product is CASSVPSGLYNEQFF.